The clone carrying this T cell receptor beta chain has more than one count but fewer than ten. Its antigen is not identified. All patients reached thyroid surgery having received no treatment beforehand. TCRdb reanalyzed the PCR reads via MiXCR. The data contain tens of thousands of clones, over 15% of them singletons. These data are taken from a study of metastatic and nonmetastatic thyroid tumors. Study-level information: For malignant and benign thyroid patients, tumor or nodule tissue and blood were the sources whose repertoires were compared.

Overall study findings and caveats: Within blood and tumor, benign nodules reportedly had significantly lower TCR beta diversity than malignant thyroid tumors did.

V was trimmed by 5 bases and J by 1 base, leaving 14 bases between them. This CDR3 is built from 15 residues. Germline V gene lookup returns CDR1 MDHEN and CDR2 SYDVKM. The source of this sequence is a female donor with papillary thyroid cancer or a benign thyroid nodule (not recorded which). Some clones in this sample may be carry-over from other donors' samples. The chain employs TRBV28 and TRBJ2-5, with D tentatively TRBD1 (5 bases). Sequencing input: blood. CDR3 sequence reads: CASSQVGQGQETQYF. The CDR3 bases are TGTGCCAGCAGTCAAGTGGGCCAGGGCCAAGAGACCCAGTACTTC.